This TCR beta chain derives from a study of Graves' ophthalmopathy and Graves' hyperthyroidism. Study-wide points: Among expanded thyroid clonotypes above 0.001 frequency, most also occurred in blood.

As concerns this clonotype: What it binds is unknown. A read error may be the cause here, since a much bigger clone is one base away.

The diagnosis combined clinical symptoms, thyroxine, TRAb, thyroid ultrasound and orbital computed tomography scans. The CDR3 consists of 14 residues. Germline CDR1 DFQATT, CDR2 SNEGSKA (reference sequence). The study amplified TCR beta CDR3 regions using RNA transcripts. An opening RT-PCR round employed HTBI primers and preceded a second-round multiplex PCR. Each CDR3 protein is one row after TCRdb ran MiXCR on the multiplex PCR reads. The table records roughly 1.1 million distinct CDR3 sequences, roughly 35% of them present only once. The sample consisted of peripheral blood or thyroid tissue (not recorded which). The TCR sequence derives from an adult man with Graves' hyperthyroidism. This sequence joins TRBV20-1 and TRBJ1-2, with TRBD1 matching over 7 bases. The CDR3: CSARWDRSSDGCTF. CDR3 in DNA: TGCAGTGCTCGCTGGGACAGAAGTTCGGATGGCTGCACCTTC.